This TCR beta chain was identified during a study of post-analysis software for immune sequencing data. Overall study results and limits: A handful of TRBV segments were significantly more frequent in patients than in controls. TRBV5-6, TRBV5-1 and TRBV20-1 were among these segments.

In regard to this clonotype: Its antigen is unknown.

Unique molecular identifiers were carried by the TCR beta cDNA libraries. TCRdb re-called the PCR reads with MiXCR, one entry per CDR3 protein. The sample includes 800,000 to 950,000 distinct CDR3 sequences, roughly 58% seen only once; the top ten take 4% to 5.5%. The V and J ends lost 4 bases and 3 bases respectively, with 16 bases between them. Germline CDR1 and CDR2: SGHDN and FVKESK. The CDR3 has 15 amino acids. This clonotype was sampled from a girl between 10 and 17 years old with multiple sclerosis. The sequenced material came from blood. The chain is built from TRBV14 and TRBJ2-7, with unresolved D. The CDR3 region has the DNA TGTGCCAGCAGCCGCACTCAGGTCGGCTTCTACGAGCAGTACTTC. It is translated as CASSRTQVGFYEQYF. Combining the CDR3 with reference TRBV14 and TRBJ2-7 gives the whole variable domain EAGVTQFPSHSVIEKGQTVTLRCDPISGHDNLYWYRRVMGKEIKFLLHFVKESKQDESGMPNNRFLAERTGGTYSTLKVQPAELEDSGVYFCASSRTQVGFYEQYFGPGTRLTVT.